This T cell receptor (beta chain) is drawn from a study of T-cell reconstitution after alpha-beta-depleted transplantation in children. Unique molecular identifiers were used to barcode this TCRbeta library. TCRdb redid the calling of the PCR reads with MiXCR, one entry per CDR3 protein. Of 400,000 to 500,000 distinct CDR3 sequences listed, around 9.9% are singletons. CDR1 MNHNS and CDR2 SASEGT come from the germline V gene. V lost 10 bases, J lost 0 bases, and 12 bases lay in between. The CDR3 contains 13 residues. The J gene is TRBJ1-1, the V gene TRBV6-1, with D uncertain. Specimen: PBMCs from the stem cell graft donor, collected from the stem cell graft. The receptor was isolated from a human donor who donated a stem cell graft to a child with acute myeloid leukemia. CDR3 amino acids: CATAPRLNTEAFF. CDR3 DNA: TGTGCCACGGCGCCCAGACTGAACACTGAAGCTTTCTTT.